Below, 17 T cell receptor beta chains from the same sample are listed, as sequenced in a study of T cell changes during pregnancy in multiple sclerosis. Clones were sequenced by immunoSEQ multiplex PCR, and TCRdb holds only the in-frame ones, with some missing. The table shows about 76,000 clones, with 93% occurring only once. This material consisted of peripheral blood, taken in the second trimester of pregnancy. These receptors all stem from a female donor with multiple sclerosis, enrolled in a pregnancy study.

This rearrangement joins TRBV27 to TRBJ1-6, with TRBD1 identical over 10 bases. V dropped 5 bases and J dropped 0; count of bases not matched to a gene: 7. The V gene's germline CDR1 is MNHEY and CDR2 SMNVEV (reference sequence). This CDR3 spans 18 amino acids. In DNA form, the CDR3 reads TGTGCCAGCAGTGGTGCGACAGGGGGCGCCTCCTATAATTCACCCCTCCACTTT. Translating gives CASSGATGGASYNSPLHF.

In its sample, this clone was seen once. This chain links TRBV19 with TRBJ1-2; D is unresolved. V lost 5 bases, J lost 0 bases, and 7 bases lay in between. The CDR3 has 13 amino acids. Germline loops: CDR1 LNHDA, CDR2 SQIVND (reference sequence). This chain's CDR3 is CASSHQTNYGYTF. CDR3 nucleotide sequence: TGTGCCAGTAGTCATCAGACTAACTATGGCTACACCTTC.

This sequence joins TRBV6-4 and TRBJ2-1, with 9 bases fitting TRBD1. The J segment lost 8 bases and the V segment lost 2 bases, leaving 10 bases of the junction unmatched. The CDR3 consists of 16 residues. CDR1 is MRHNA and CDR2 is SNTAGT in the germline V gene. The CDR3 region is CASSDQGGTGRDEQFF. As DNA, the CDR3 is TGTGCCAGCAGTGACCAGGGGGGGACAGGGAGGGATGAGCAGTTCTTC.

The CDR3 region is CASTVGAEGETQYF. The CDR3 DNA follows: TGTGCCAGCACGGTAGGGGCGGAGGGAGAGACCCAGTACTTC. V gene TRBV6-1 combines with J gene TRBJ2-5; D might be TRBD2 (6 bases). The CDR3 length is 14 residues. The germline V and J ends were trimmed by 7 bases and 4 bases, with 16 bases remaining between them. Germline lookup yields CDR1 MNHNS and CDR2 SASEGT.

J is TRBJ2-1 and V is TRBV6-5; 10 nucleotides align to TRBD2. Germline V CDR1 and CDR2: MNHEY, SVGAGI. With 2 bases clipped from V and 6 bases from J, the junction kept 7 bases outside the gene matches. CDR3 size: 16 residues. The CDR3 DNA follows: TGTGCCAGCAGTTACCAAGGGCTAGCGGGGGTCAATGAGCAGTTCTTC. Its protein product is CASSYQGLAGVNEQFF.

This rearrangement joins TRBV13 to TRBJ2-7; D perhaps matches TRBD2 (5 bases). Trimming removed 5 bases at V and 0 bases at J, with 14 bases between. CDR3 length: 15 amino acids. From germline, CDR1 is PRHDT and CDR2 FYEKMQ (reference sequence). For the CDR3, the DNA is TGTGCCAGCAGCCCACTAGGTGGTGACTCCTACGAGCAGTACTTC. This codes for CASSPLGGDSYEQYF.

Only one count was recorded for this clone. The chain carries TRBV11-2 and TRBJ2-7, with TRBD2 matching over 11 bases. Germline V gene data show CDR1 as SGHAT and CDR2 as FQNNGV. J gave up 4 bases and V 4 bases, and 6 bases lay outside the gene matches. The CDR3 is 15 residues long. This CDR3 is CASSSRLAGLYEQYF. Written as DNA, the CDR3 is TGTGCCAGCAGCTCGAGACTAGCGGGGCTGTACGAGCAGTACTTC.

The DNA of the CDR3 is TGTGCTAGTGGTGTGACAGATTATGGCTACACCTTC. Translating it yields CASGVTDYGYTF. The chain employs TRBV12-5 and TRBJ1-2, with a possible D match to TRBD1 (5 bases). The CDR3 is made up of 12 amino acids. Germline lookup yields CDR1 LGHNT and CDR2 FRNRAP. The germline V and J ends were trimmed by 5 bases and 5 bases, with 9 bases remaining between them.

The V call is TRBV19, the J call TRBJ2-2; tentatively, D is TRBD1 (6 bases). The ends were cut back, 5 bases at V and 7 bases at J, with 11 bases in the middle. The CDR3 contains 13 residues. Germline loops: CDR1 LNHDA, CDR2 SQIVND (reference sequence). CDR3 in DNA: TGTGCCAGTAGTTGGGGGCAAGGCGGGGAGCTGTTTTTT. Its translation: CASSWGQGGELFF.

Comment on this clone: Its ends do not fully match the called genes, so a read error is possible. The chain joins TRBV7-7 to TRBJ1-4; unclear D gene. The CDR3 loop spans 15 amino acids. CDR1 and CDR2 (germline): SSHAT, FNYEAQ (reference sequence). The CDR3 region has the DNA TGTGCTAGCAGCTTAGCACCGGGGACTAATGAAAAACTGTTTTTT. Protein: CASSLAPGTNEKLFF.

This clone was observed a handful of times. This rearrangement joins TRBV9 to TRBJ1-5, with 8 bases fitting TRBD1. The V gene end was trimmed by 2 bases and the J gene end by 5 bases; junction bases not matched to a gene: 6. The CDR3 is made up of 15 amino acids. In germline, CDR1 is SGDLS, CDR2 YYNGEE. The CDR3 region has the DNA TGTGCCAGCAGCGTCGGACAGGGAGTTGATCAGCCCCAGCATTTT. Amino acids: CASSVGQGVDQPQHF.

The chain links TRBV5-4 to TRBJ2-4; a possible D gene is TRBD1 (5 bases). Germline V gene lookup returns CDR1 SGHNT and CDR2 YYREEE (reference sequence). Trimming cost V 3 bases and J 2 bases, with 9 bases left between them. This CDR3 comprises 14 residues. This chain's CDR3 is CASSSRAPKNIQYF. CDR3 nucleotide sequence: TGTGCCAGCAGCTCCAGGGCACCCAAAAACATTCAGTACTTC.

The rearrangement uses TRBV6-1 and TRBJ2-2, with D possibly TRBD1 on 5 matching bases. Germline CDR1 reads MNHNS; CDR2 reads SASEGT. This CDR3 is built from 15 residues. Between the trimmed V and J ends, which lost 10 bases and 5 bases, there was a span of 20 bases. CDR3 region: CATLKDWGGTGELFF. The CDR3 DNA sequence: TGTGCCACCTTAAAAGACTGGGGCGGAACCGGGGAGCTGTTTTTT.

V usage is TRBV5-8 and J usage is TRBJ2-7, with D perhaps TRBD1 (5 bases). Germline V gives CDR1 SGHTS, CDR2 YDEGEE. The CDR3 consists of 16 residues. V was shortened by 2 bases and J by 2 bases, with 17 bases between the two germline ends. CDR3 protein: CASSFRFRAPAYEQYF. The CDR3 region has the DNA TGTGCCAGCAGCTTTAGGTTCAGGGCCCCTGCCTACGAGCAGTACTTC.

The chain employs TRBV29-1 and TRBJ2-7, with a possible D match to TRBD1 (6 bases). Germline V gene sequence: CDR1 SQVTM, CDR2 ANQGSEA. This CDR3 is built from 12 residues. V was clipped by 6 bases and J by 7 bases, with 16 bases between them. The CDR3 DNA reads TGCAGCGTAAGGGGGATATCGGGGGAGCAGTACTTC. Amino acids: CSVRGISGEQYF.

By its share, this clone is medium-sized. The J gene is TRBJ1-1, the V gene TRBV7-8; D possibly corresponds to TRBD1 (5 bases). CDR3 length: 16 residues. V was pared by 1 base and J by 1 base, with 13 bases between. Looked up from germline, CDR1 is SGHVS and CDR2 is FQNEAQ. The CDR3 nucleotides are TGTGCCAGCAGCTTAGGGTTGTTCGGGGGGAACACTGAAGCTTTCTTT. This encodes CASSLGLFGGNTEAFF.

V gene TRBV19 combines with J gene TRBJ2-7; D is perhaps TRBD2 (5 bases). Germline CDR1 reads LNHDA; CDR2 reads SQIVND (reference sequence). The CDR3 has 19 residues. V lost 10 bases and J 4 bases, leaving 35 bases between the germline ends. DNA for the CDR3: TGTGCCACCACCGCCCTCGCGACCAGATCCCGGAGGCGGGTATACGAGCAGTACTTC. As protein: CATTALATRSRRRVYEQYF.